This T cell receptor beta chain was sequenced during a study of T cell responses to AZD1222 COVID-19 vaccine. The study's findings and limits: A rise in Spike-specific TCR breadth and depth followed two AZD1222 doses. Regions 160-218 and 743-854 held dominance among vaccine-associated CD4 TCRs, which spanned spike.

Whether given at about 4 or about 12 weeks, second doses were pooled. With regard to this clone: Its specificity is unknown.

Assay: immunoSEQ multiplex PCR; the TCRdb copy retains only in-frame clones and omits some. This sample has about 110,000 clones, with about 94% found just once. The length of the CDR3 is 12 residues. Trimming cost V 7 bases and J 9 bases, with 10 bases left between them. Germline values: CDR1 MNHEY, CDR2 SVGAGI. Here the sequenced sample was peripheral blood, taken 28 days after the second AZD1222 dose. This clonotype was sampled from an adult who received the AZD1222 COVID-19 vaccine. The chain couples TRBV6-5 to TRBJ1-6, with a weak D call TRBD1 (5 bases). As DNA, the CDR3 is TGTGCCAGCACCTTGGGGGGTTCACCCCTCCACTTT. Translating it yields CASTLGGSPLHF.